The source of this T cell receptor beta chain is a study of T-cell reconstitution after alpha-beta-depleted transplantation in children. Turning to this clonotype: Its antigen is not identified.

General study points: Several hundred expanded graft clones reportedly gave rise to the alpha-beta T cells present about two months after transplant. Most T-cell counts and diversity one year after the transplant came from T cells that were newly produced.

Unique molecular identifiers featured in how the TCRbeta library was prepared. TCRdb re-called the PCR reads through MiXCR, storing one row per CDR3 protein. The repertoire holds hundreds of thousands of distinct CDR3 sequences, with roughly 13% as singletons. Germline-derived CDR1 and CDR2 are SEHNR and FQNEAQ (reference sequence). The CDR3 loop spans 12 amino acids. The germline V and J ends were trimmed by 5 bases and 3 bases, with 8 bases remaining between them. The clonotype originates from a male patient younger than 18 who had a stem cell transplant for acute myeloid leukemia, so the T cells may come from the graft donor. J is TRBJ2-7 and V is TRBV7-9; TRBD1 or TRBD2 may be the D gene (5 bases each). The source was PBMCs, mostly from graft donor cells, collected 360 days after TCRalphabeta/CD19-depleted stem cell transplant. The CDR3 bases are TGTGCCAGCAGCCGGGACCACTACGAGCAGTACTTC. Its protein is CASSRDHYEQYF.